Each of the 30 T cell receptor beta chains below was sequenced from the same sample in a study of Tregs in tolerant kidney transplant recipients. Their recognized antigens are unknown. Profiling relied on immunoSEQ multiplex PCR, and the TCRdb table lists in-frame clones only, not all of them. The table includes about 44,000 clones, over 95% detected once. The sample consisted of Tregs from blood cultured with allogeneic cells. Receptors were obtained from a human donor in good health.

This clone has a single count. The chain employs TRBV11-3 and TRBJ2-1; D call uncertain. Germline CDR1 SGHNT, CDR2 YENEEA. The V end lost 5 bases, the J end lost 6 bases, and 8 bases lay between the germline ends. The CDR3 has 12 residues. This chain's CDR3 is CASSNTRNEQFF. The CDR3 DNA reads TGTGCCAGCAGCAACACCCGCAATGAGCAGTTCTTC.

This clone was observed a handful of times. This chain links TRBV18 with TRBJ2-7; TRBD2 matches 11 bases. With 6 bases clipped from V and 4 bases from J, the junction kept 11 bases outside the gene matches. Germline V gives CDR1 KGHSH, CDR2 LQKENI. The CDR3 sequence is 16 residues long. The CDR3: CASSQASTSGSYEQYF. The CDR3 coding sequence is TGTGCCAGCTCGCAAGCTTCAACTAGCGGGAGTTACGAGCAGTACTTC. The full variable domain, completed using reference TRBV18 and TRBJ2-7, is NAGVMQNPRHLVRRRGQEARLRCSPMKGHSHVYWYRQLPEEGLKFMVYLQKENIIDESGMPKERFSAEFPKEGPSILRIQQVVRGDSAAYFCASSQASTSGSYEQYFGPGTRLTVT.

V is TRBV18 and J is TRBJ1-1; D is uncertain. The germline gives CDR1 KGHSH, CDR2 LQKENI. Trimming shortened V by 4 bases and J by 0 bases, and 12 bases separated the two germline ends. The CDR3 contains 15 residues. In DNA form, the CDR3 reads TGTGCCAGCTCACTACAACAGCTTTTGAACACTGAAGCTTTCTTT. Protein sequence: CASSLQQLLNTEAFF.

This chain uses TRBV29-1 with TRBJ2-7; D is possibly TRBD2 (5 bases). Germline V gene data show CDR1 as SQVTM and CDR2 as ANQGSEA. The CDR3 consists of 13 residues. V was clipped by 6 bases and J by 6 bases, with 18 bases between them. The CDR3 coding sequence is TGCAGCGTCCAAGCCACTAGTTTAAGCGAGCAGTACTTC. It translates to CSVQATSLSEQYF.

This clone appeared a few times. V gene TRBV19 combines with J gene TRBJ1-2; TRBD1 is a possible D gene (5 bases). V lost 8 bases to trimming and J lost 1 base, with 11 bases between them. Germline loops: CDR1 LNHDA, CDR2 SQIVND (reference sequence). The CDR3 extends over 13 amino acids. The CDR3 reads CASQGIGNYGYTF. The CDR3 bases are TGTGCCAGTCAGGGCATCGGTAACTATGGCTACACCTTC.

The rearrangement links TRBV10-2 to TRBJ2-1, with 7 bases that match TRBD2. This CDR3 contains 13 residues. The trim removed 5 bases at V and 8 bases at J, leaving 6 bases unmatched. Looked up from germline, CDR1 is WSHSY and CDR2 is SAAADI. CDR3 nucleotides: TGCGCCAGCAGTTCCGGGACTACCTATGAGCAGTTCTTC. This sequence encodes CASSSGTTYEQFF.

This chain connects TRBV2 to TRBJ2-3, with TRBD2 matching 7 bases. The J segment lost 5 bases and the V segment lost 6 bases, leaving 11 bases of the junction unmatched. The CDR3 runs to 15 residues. CDR1 and CDR2 (germline): SNHLY, FYNNEI. CDR3 coding DNA: TGTGCCAGCAGGCTTACTAGCGTCGCAGGAGATACGCAGTATTTT. This codes for CASRLTSVAGDTQYF.

Note on this clone: The junction departs from germline at one end; a sequencing error may be responsible. The chain employs TRBV7-7 and TRBJ2-3; 8 nucleotides line up with TRBD1. The CDR3 spans 15 residues. The germline CDR1 and CDR2 sequences are SSHAT and FNYEAQ (reference sequence). CDR3 bases: TGTGCTAGCAGCCCCCAGGGGGCTGGGACAGATACGCAGTATTTT. This sequence encodes CASSPQGAGTDTQYF.

This clone was seen a single time. The rearrangement links TRBV7-2 to TRBJ1-6, with D hard to call. Germline lookup yields CDR1 SGHTA and CDR2 FQGNSA. The CDR3 is 17 amino acids. With 6 bases removed from V and 4 bases from J, the gap between germline ends came to 19 bases. CDR3 sequence: CASSPWAGGFYNSPLHF. CDR3 DNA: TGTGCCAGCAGTCCCTGGGCAGGAGGGTTTTATAATTCACCCCTCCACTTT.

The chain links TRBV19 to TRBJ1-6; maybe TRBD1 (5 bases). Germline assignment: CDR1 LNHDA and CDR2 SQIVND (reference sequence). The CDR3 has 15 amino acids. The V and J ends lost 4 bases and 5 bases respectively, with 12 bases between them. CDR3 residues: CASSTGRTNNSPLHF. The CDR3 DNA is TGTGCCAGTAGTACGGGACGTACCAATAATTCACCCCTCCACTTT.

V is TRBV4-2 and J is TRBJ2-3, with 8 bases aligning to TRBD2. The CDR3 sequence is 19 residues long. Germline trimming cut 0 bases from V and 2 bases from J; bases unmatched to any gene: 13. Germline CDR1 reads LGHNA; CDR2 reads YNFKEQ. In nucleotides, the CDR3 is TGTGCCAGCAGCCAAGATCCAGCGGGAGTCAATCGGGTCACAGATACGCAGTATTTT. Its protein is CASSQDPAGVNRVTDTQYF.

The chain has TRBV30 and TRBJ1-4; D unclear. The V end lost 2 bases, the J end lost 0 bases, and 7 bases lay between the germline ends. There are 14 residues in the CDR3. Germline V gene lookup returns CDR1 GTSNPN and CDR2 SVGIG (reference sequence). Written as DNA, the CDR3 is TGTGCCTGGAGTCAGTTTGCAACTAATGAAAAACTGTTTTTT. Its translation: CAWSQFATNEKLFF.

The rearrangement uses TRBV6-1 and TRBJ1-6; no definite D call. From germline, CDR1 is MNHNS and CDR2 SASEGT. This CDR3 is 13 amino acids long. V lost 7 bases, J lost 10 bases, and 14 bases lay in between. CDR3 in amino acids: CASKEEVGSPLHF. Written as DNA, the CDR3 is TGTGCCAGCAAGGAGGAGGTAGGATCACCCCTCCACTTT.

The gene calls are TRBV7-2 and TRBJ2-7; tentative D call: TRBD1 (5 bases). The CDR3 extends over 15 amino acids. V was clipped by 4 bases and J by 0 bases, with 13 bases between them. CDR1 and CDR2 (germline): SGHTA, FQGNSA. The CDR3 DNA reads TGTGCCAGCAGCTCCCAGAAGGGGCCCTCCTACGAGCAGTACTTC. Residues: CASSSQKGPSYEQYF.

The chain recombines TRBV4-2 with TRBJ1-2; D is undetermined. Per the germline V gene, CDR1 is LGHNA and CDR2 is YNFKEQ. V lost 0 bases and J 2 bases, leaving 10 bases between the germline ends. This CDR3 spans 15 amino acids. The chain's CDR3 is CASSQDLGPNYGYTF. The CDR3 DNA sequence: TGTGCCAGCAGCCAAGATCTCGGACCGAACTATGGCTACACCTTC.

This sequence joins TRBV5-6 and TRBJ2-1; 13 bases match TRBD2. V dropped 5 bases and J dropped 6; count of bases not matched to a gene: 14. Germline lookup yields CDR1 SGHDT and CDR2 YYEEEE. The CDR3 is 18 residues long. CDR3 coding DNA: TGTGCCAGCAGTCCTACTAGCGGGAGGGCCCTTAGGGGCAATGAGCAGTTCTTC. This codes for CASSPTSGRALRGNEQFF.

This chain links TRBV5-4 with TRBJ2-3; D call uncertain. CDR3 length: 13 residues. V lost 2 bases and J lost 0, with 4 bases in between. From germline, CDR1 is SGHNT and CDR2 YYREEE (reference sequence). The CDR3 region is CASSFGSTDTQYF. The CDR3 DNA follows: TGTGCCAGCAGCTTCGGTAGCACAGATACGCAGTATTTT.

The chain links TRBV2 to TRBJ1-4, with a weak D call TRBD1 (5 bases). The V and J ends lost 6 bases and 3 bases respectively, with 14 bases between them. This CDR3 is 15 amino acids long. Looked up from germline, CDR1 is SNHLY and CDR2 is FYNNEI. The CDR3 protein is CASRWGDRANEKLFF. CDR3 DNA: TGTGCCAGCAGGTGGGGGGACCGGGCTAATGAAAAACTGTTTTTT.

The sample holds a few counts of this clone. The chain couples TRBV27 to TRBJ2-2, with D possibly being TRBD1 (5 bases). Germline CDR1 MNHEY, CDR2 SMNVEV (reference sequence). The CDR3 is made up of 15 amino acids. V lost 3 bases to trimming and J lost 3 bases, with 11 bases between them. The DNA for the CDR3 is TGTGCCAGCAGTTTTTTGTCAGGGTACACCGGGGAGCTGTTTTTT. Its protein is CASSFLSGYTGELFF.

This clone was seen once. This chain joins TRBV2 and TRBJ1-5; D is perhaps TRBD1 (6 bases). Trimming took off 1 base at V and 0 bases at J, with 10 bases between the two ends. The CDR3 runs 16 residues. Germline CDR1 is SNHLY and CDR2 is FYNNEI. This CDR3 reads CASSEVTGISNQPQHF. In DNA form, the CDR3 reads TGTGCCAGCAGTGAAGTTACAGGGATTAGCAATCAGCCCCAGCATTTT.

A remark on this clone: A junction boundary mismatches the germline segment, possibly from a read error. The gene calls are TRBV7-2 and TRBJ1-5; the match to TRBD1 covers 9 bases. This CDR3 has 12 residues. Germline V gene data show CDR1 as SGHTA and CDR2 as FQGNSA. Here the CDR3 DNA reads TGTGCCAGCGGGACAGGGAATCAGTCCCAGCATTTT. Residues: CASGTGNQSQHF.

This CDR3 is CASSRGTMNTEAFF. CDR3 sequence (DNA): TGTGCCAGCAGTCGAGGGACGATGAACACTGAAGCTTTCTTT. The rearrangement uses TRBV28 and TRBJ1-1, with D possibly matching TRBD1 (5 bases). Trimming left V 5 bases short and J 0 bases short, with 10 bases between. The CDR3 has 14 residues. Germline V gene lookup returns CDR1 MDHEN and CDR2 SYDVKM.

The chain combines TRBV7-6 with TRBJ2-7; 7 positions agree with TRBD1. The junction had 1 base not matched to a gene; V was cut back by 2 bases and J by 3 bases. Germline V gene lookup returns CDR1 SGHVS and CDR2 FNYEAQ. CDR3 size: 13 residues. This chain's CDR3 is CASSLTGVYEQYF. The CDR3 nucleotides are TGTGCCAGCAGCTTAACAGGGGTCTACGAGCAGTACTTC.

This sequence joins TRBV15 and TRBJ1-5; the match to TRBD1 covers 7 bases. The junction had 16 bases not matched to a gene; V was cut back by 8 bases and J by 9 bases. CDR1 LNHNV and CDR2 YYDKDF come from the germline V gene (reference sequence). The CDR3 is made up of 15 amino acids. Here the CDR3 reads CATRRTGPTSVPQHF. DNA for the CDR3: TGTGCCACCCGCCGGACAGGTCCAACCTCCGTGCCCCAGCATTTT.

V usage is TRBV11-2 and J usage is TRBJ2-7; D assignment may be TRBD1 or TRBD2 (5 bases each). V dropped 3 bases and J dropped 2 bases, with 14 bases sitting between them. CDR1 and CDR2 (germline): SGHAT, FQNNGV. This CDR3 comprises 15 residues. In nucleotides, the CDR3 is TGTGCCAGCAGCTTCCCCGGGCCGGGACCCTACGAGCAGTACTTC. Translated, it gives CASSFPGPGPYEQYF.

The CDR3 DNA follows: TGTGCCAGCAGAGCGGACAGGAACTATGGCTACACCTTC. Translated: CASRADRNYGYTF. V and J are TRBV6-5 and TRBJ1-2, with 7 bases aligning to TRBD1. CDR1 MNHEY and CDR2 SVGAGI come from the germline V gene. With 6 bases clipped from V and 2 bases from J, the junction kept 3 bases outside the gene matches. This CDR3 comprises 13 residues.

The chain recombines TRBV6-1 with TRBJ1-2, with no clear D. This CDR3 is 11 amino acids long. Trimming shortened V by 11 bases and J by 8 bases, and 15 bases separated the two germline ends. From germline, CDR1 is MNHNS and CDR2 SASEGT. The CDR3 DNA sequence: TGTGCCGCTGGATGGCAGACAGGCTACACCTTC. It translates to CAAGWQTGYTF.

The table lists this clone with a count of one. The V gene is TRBV15, the J gene TRBJ2-3; TRBD1 matches 8 bases. The junction had 7 bases not matched to a gene; V was cut back by 8 bases and J by 3 bases. CDR3 length: 14 residues. CDR1 and CDR2 from the germline V gene are LNHNV and YYDKDF (reference sequence). The CDR3: CATRRDRLTDTQYF. The CDR3 DNA follows: TGTGCCACCCGCCGGGACAGGTTAACAGATACGCAGTATTTT.

The CDR3 protein is CASSPPSIQDWSEEQYF. CDR3 in DNA: TGTGCCAGCTCACCACCGTCTATACAGGACTGGTCGGAGGAGCAGTACTTC. The chain joins TRBV18 to TRBJ2-7; D is perhaps TRBD1 or TRBD2 (5 bases each). Germline V gene lookup returns CDR1 KGHSH and CDR2 LQKENI. Between the trimmed V and J ends, which lost 0 bases and 7 bases, there was a span of 22 bases. The CDR3 runs to 17 residues.

The rearrangement joins TRBV9 to TRBJ2-2, with TRBD1 matching over 7 bases. The J segment lost 0 bases and the V segment lost 4 bases, leaving 3 bases of the junction unmatched. The CDR3 has 15 residues. Germline V gives CDR1 SGDLS, CDR2 YYNGEE. CDR3 residues: CASSPGTANTGELFF. The CDR3 DNA reads TGTGCCAGCAGCCCCGGGACAGCGAACACCGGGGAGCTGTTTTTT.